This TCR beta chain derives from a study of shared clonotypes between healthy human individuals. Using immunoSEQ multiplex PCR, the repertoire was profiled, and TCRdb retains in-frame clones only, with some absent. The data show hundreds of thousands of clones, with approximately 96% seen just once and 0.11% held by the top ten. The germline V gene has CDR1 SGHVS and CDR2 FQNEAQ. The CDR3 is 13 amino acids. Study findings and constraints: Estimated richness values were generally larger in naive subsets than in memory subsets.

Terminally differentiated effector memory CD45RA+ cells were excluded from the naive CD8 cells, which were CD45RO-negative and positively selected for CCR7. In regard to this clone: Its target is not known.

The sample comprised naive CD8+ T cells sorted from blood. The source of this sequence is a woman aged 25 to 39 in good health. This sequence joins TRBV7-8 and TRBJ1-1; possibly TRBD1 for D (5 bases). The CDR3 loop is CAARDLMNTEAFF. The DNA of the CDR3 is TGTGCTGCCAGGGATCTGATGAACACTGAAGCTTTCTTT.